The clone carrying this TCR beta chain was observed once. This sample is drawn from a study of blood T cell repertoires in COVID-19. In the authors' methods: By means of reference gene primer amplification, nucleated cell counts were estimated. TCRdb keeps only in-frame clones here, not all; method: immunoSEQ multiplex PCR. V and J calls and clone size are those listed in that table; D and trimming were worked out from the DNA. The table lists about 90,000 clones, around four fifths of them singletons. The clonotype originates from a woman over 75 with acute or convalescent COVID-19. Sequenced input: peripheral blood.

The CDR3 region has the DNA TGTGCCAGCAGCTCCCAGGGTAACACTGAAGCTTTCTTT. It encodes CASSSQGNTEAFF. The chain has TRBV7-3 and TRBJ1-1, with D perhaps matching TRBD1 (5 bases). Per germline, CDR1 SGHTA and CDR2 FQGTGA. There are 13 residues in the CDR3. Trimming shortened V by 4 bases and J by 2 bases, and 8 bases separated the two germline ends. The full variable domain, with the rest looked up from reference TRBV7-3 and TRBJ1-1, is GAGVSQTPSNKVTEKGKYVELRCDPISGHTALYWYRQSLGQGPEFLIYFQGTGAADDSGLPNDRFFAVRPEGSVSTLKIQRTERGDSAVYLCASSSQGNTEAFFGQGTRLTVV.